This TCR beta chain is drawn from a study of shared clonotypes between healthy human individuals. This table comes from immunoSEQ multiplex PCR, and its TCRdb copy is limited to in-frame clones, with some not included. The table lists over 1.4 million clones, roughly 96% of them singletons. Recent vaccinations or acute infections were absent in the healthy HIV-negative adult donors. Of note for this clone: The same CDR3 also results from other DNA sequences found in this sample.

The CDR3 sequence is 14 residues long. CDR1 and CDR2 (germline): SGDLS, YYNGEE. Deletions cut 0 bases from V and 0 bases from J, with 7 bases between. Specimen: naive CD4+ T cells sorted from blood. Specified subset: CD45RA+ positively selected. The source of this sequence is a man under 40 in good health. V usage is TRBV9 and J usage is TRBJ2-7; D not certain. The CDR3 bases are TGTGCCAGCAGCGTAGGCAGTATCTCCTACGAGCAGTACTTC. Residues: CASSVGSISYEQYF.